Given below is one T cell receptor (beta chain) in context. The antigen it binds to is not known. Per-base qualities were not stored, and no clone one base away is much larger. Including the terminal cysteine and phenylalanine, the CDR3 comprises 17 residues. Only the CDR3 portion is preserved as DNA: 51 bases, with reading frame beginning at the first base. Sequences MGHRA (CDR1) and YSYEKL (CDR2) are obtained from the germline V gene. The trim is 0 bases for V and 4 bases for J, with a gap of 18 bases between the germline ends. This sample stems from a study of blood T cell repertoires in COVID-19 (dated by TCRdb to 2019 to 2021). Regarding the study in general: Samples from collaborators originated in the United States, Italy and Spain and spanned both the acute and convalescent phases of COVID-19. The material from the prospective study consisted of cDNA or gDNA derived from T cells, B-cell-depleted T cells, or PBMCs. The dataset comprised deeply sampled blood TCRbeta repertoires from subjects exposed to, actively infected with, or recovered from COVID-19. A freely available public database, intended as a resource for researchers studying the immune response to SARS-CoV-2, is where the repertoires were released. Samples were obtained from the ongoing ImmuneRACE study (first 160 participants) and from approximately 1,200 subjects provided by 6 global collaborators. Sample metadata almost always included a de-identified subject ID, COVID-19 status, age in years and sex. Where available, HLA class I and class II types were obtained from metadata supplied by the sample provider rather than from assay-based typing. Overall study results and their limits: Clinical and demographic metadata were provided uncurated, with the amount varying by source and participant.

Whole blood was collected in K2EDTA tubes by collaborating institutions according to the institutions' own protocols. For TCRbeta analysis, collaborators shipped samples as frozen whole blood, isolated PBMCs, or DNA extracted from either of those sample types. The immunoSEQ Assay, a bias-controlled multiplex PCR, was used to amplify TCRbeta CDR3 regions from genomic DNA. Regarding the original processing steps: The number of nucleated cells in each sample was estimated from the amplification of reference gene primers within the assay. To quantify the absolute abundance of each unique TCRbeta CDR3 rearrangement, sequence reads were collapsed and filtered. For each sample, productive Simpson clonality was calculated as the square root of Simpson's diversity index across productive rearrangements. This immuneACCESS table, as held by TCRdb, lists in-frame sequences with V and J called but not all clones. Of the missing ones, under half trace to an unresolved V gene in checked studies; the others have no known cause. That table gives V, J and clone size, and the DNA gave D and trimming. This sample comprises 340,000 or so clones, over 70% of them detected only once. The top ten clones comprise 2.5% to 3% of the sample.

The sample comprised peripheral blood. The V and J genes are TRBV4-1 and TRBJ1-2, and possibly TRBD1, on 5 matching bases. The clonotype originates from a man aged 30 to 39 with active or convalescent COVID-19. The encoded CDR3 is CASSQDPLIQAPYGYTF. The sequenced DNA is TGCGCCAGCAGCCAAGATCCCTTAATACAGGCACCCTATGGCTACACCTTC.